The present entry profiles one T cell receptor (beta chain) with its context. The entry originates in a study of control samples from healthy donors and cancer patients. TCRdb's table, derived via immunoSEQ multiplex PCR, lists solely in-frame clones and lacks some. This sample has 150,000 or so clones; 85% to 90% occur once, and the top ten carry 12%. Sample: blood. The TCR was taken from a man between 25 and 39 years old in good health.

The CDR3 loop reads CASSLDRVVRGYTF. CDR3 nucleotides: TGTGCCAGCAGCTTAGATCGGGTCGTACGTGGCTACACCTTC. The chain is built from TRBV7-2 and TRBJ1-2; D is unclear. Looked up from germline, CDR1 is SGHTA and CDR2 is FQGNSA. This CDR3 is 14 amino acids long. Trimming removed 1 base at V and 7 bases at J, with 13 bases between.